These 13 T cell receptor beta chains came from one sample sequenced in a study of T-cell reconstitution after alpha-beta-depleted transplantation in children. A TCRbeta library incorporating unique molecular identifiers was prepared. Using its own MiXCR run on the PCR reads, TCRdb lists one record per CDR3 protein. Of a few hundred thousand distinct CDR3 sequences listed, about a quarter are singletons. This specimen was PBMCs, taken before TCRalphabeta/CD19-depleted stem cell transplant. These receptors were taken from a boy under three years old with Wiskott-Aldrich syndrome, due to receive a stem cell transplant.

This clonotype was observed a few times. The gene calls are TRBV5-1 and TRBJ2-7; D possibly corresponds to TRBD2 (6 bases). Germline CDR1 and CDR2: SGHRS and YFSETQ. V lost 3 bases and J lost 2, with 21 bases in between. The CDR3 loop spans 17 amino acids. CDR3 DNA sequence: TGCGCCAGCAGCTCTGGTGGGAGCCGATCGGGGGCCTACGAGCAGTACTTC. Amino acid sequence: CASSSGGSRSGAYEQYF.

This clonotype was counted a few times. The chain couples TRBV7-2 to TRBJ1-2; 7 nucleotides align to TRBD1. Trimming removed 5 bases from V and 4 bases from J; junction bases left unmatched: 10. Germline CDR1 reads SGHTA; CDR2 reads FQGNSA. The CDR3 runs to 15 residues. The CDR3 protein is CASSLFRQGAYGYTF. CDR3 DNA sequence: TGTGCCAGCAGCCTTTTCCGACAGGGAGCCTATGGCTACACCTTC.

V and J are TRBV3-1 and TRBJ2-2; perhaps TRBD1 as D (6 bases). V dropped 1 base and J dropped 0 bases, with 18 bases sitting between them. The CDR3 spans 19 residues. From germline, CDR1 is LGHDT and CDR2 YNNKEL (reference sequence). The CDR3 coding sequence is TGTGCCAGCAGCCAAGCTTCTCCTGGACAGTTCGCGAACACCGGGGAGCTGTTTTTT. Protein product: CASSQASPGQFANTGELFF. The complete variable domain, with remaining parts taken from reference TRBV3-1 and TRBJ2-2, reads DTAVSQTPKYLVTQMGNDKSIKCEQNLGHDTMYWYKQDSKKFLKIMFSYNNKELIINETVPNRFSPKSPDKAHLNLHINSLELGDSAVYFCASSQASPGQFANTGELFFGEGSRLTVL.

This clonotype was seen a few times. The chain links TRBV29-1 to TRBJ2-2; D not resolved. Germline CDR1 is SQVTM and CDR2 is ANQGSEA. This CDR3 contains 13 residues. V lost 8 bases to trimming and J lost 1 base, with 11 bases between them. The CDR3 region is CSSTTRNTGELFF. The CDR3 region has the DNA TGCAGCTCAACTACCAGGAACACCGGGGAGCTGTTTTTT.

This clonotype was seen a handful of times. V gene TRBV5-5 combines with J gene TRBJ2-3, with a possible D match to TRBD1 (5 bases). The length of the CDR3 is 15 residues. V lost 5 bases, J lost 1 base, and 14 bases lay in between. CDR1 and CDR2 from the germline V gene are SGHKS and YYEKEE (reference sequence). The CDR3 is CASRLRVWGTDTQYF. The CDR3 DNA sequence: TGTGCCAGCAGGCTCAGGGTGTGGGGCACAGATACGCAGTATTTT.

The CDR3 region has the DNA TGTGCCATCAGTTTTTCGGCCGGGACAGGGAGCACAGATACGCAGTATTTT. It yields the protein CAISFSAGTGSTDTQYF. The genes are TRBV10-3 and TRBJ2-3; TRBD1 matches at 9 bases. The length of the CDR3 is 17 residues. The V and J ends lost 5 bases and 0 bases, in that order; junction bases with no gene match: 9. Looked up from germline, CDR1 is ENHRY and CDR2 is SYGVKD.

This clonotype was found many times. This chain connects TRBV7-2 to TRBJ2-4, with D perhaps matching TRBD2 (7 bases). This CDR3 region has 17 residues. V dropped 4 bases and J dropped 6 bases, with 22 bases sitting between them. Germline CDR1 is SGHTA and CDR2 is FQGNSA. CDR3 residues: CASSSGGQLMDINIQYF. The CDR3 bases are TGTGCCAGCAGCTCCGGGGGGCAACTTATGGATATAAACATTCAGTACTTC.

The J gene is TRBJ1-4, the V gene TRBV29-1; D gene ambiguous. Trimming removed 4 bases at V and 4 bases at J, with 10 bases between. The CDR3 loop spans 13 amino acids. Germline V lookup: CDR1 SQVTM, CDR2 ANQGSEA. The CDR3 reads CSVGKDLNEKLFF. CDR3 DNA sequence: TGCAGCGTTGGGAAAGACCTTAATGAAAAACTGTTTTTT.

This clonotype was seen a handful of times. The chain recombines TRBV5-1 with TRBJ2-1; TRBD2 agrees at 16 bases. The CDR3 runs to 18 residues. Germline CDR1 SGHRS, CDR2 YFSETQ. V lost 4 bases to trimming and J lost 7 bases; unmatched junction nucleotides: 11. CDR3 nucleotide sequence: TGCGCCAGCAGCACGGGACTAGCGGGAGGGCTCCTGGGGAATGAGCAGTTCTTC. It codes for CASSTGLAGGLLGNEQFF.

The chain combines TRBV7-9 with TRBJ1-2; no firm D call. The CDR3 is 13 residues long. Looked up from germline, CDR1 is SEHNR and CDR2 is FQNEAQ (reference sequence). V was clipped by 2 bases and J by 6 bases, with 10 bases between them. CDR3 coding DNA: TGTGCCAGCAGCTTAATTATGTCCGATGGCTACACCTTC. Translating it yields CASSLIMSDGYTF.

This clonotype has only a few counts. This chain joins TRBV27 and TRBJ2-7, with D maybe TRBD1 (6 bases). The CDR3 runs to 16 residues. Germline CDR1 MNHEY, CDR2 SMNVEV (reference sequence). Between the trimmed V and J ends, which lost 5 bases and 2 bases, there was a span of 19 bases. As DNA, the CDR3 is TGTGCCAGCAGTCCAGCGACTGTGGGGGCTGCCTACGAGCAGTACTTC. Translated: CASSPATVGAAYEQYF.

This sequence joins TRBV20-1 and TRBJ1-4; D is ambiguous. CDR3 length: 14 residues. Trimming pared 5 bases from V and 7 bases from J, leaving 17 bases between. The germline V gene encodes CDR1 DFQATT and CDR2 SNEGSKA (reference sequence). CDR3 nucleotides: TGCAGTGCTGGAAGTGGGAGGAGGGCTGAAAAACTGTTTTTT. It encodes CSAGSGRRAEKLFF.

This clonotype has only a few counts. The chain carries TRBV29-1 and TRBJ2-7, with a weak D call TRBD2 (5 bases). With 6 bases removed from V and 3 bases from J, the gap between germline ends came to 24 bases. This CDR3 region has 16 residues. In germline, CDR1 is SQVTM, CDR2 ANQGSEA. CDR3 region: CSVLVRAGMLFYEQYF. CDR3 DNA: TGCAGCGTCCTAGTGAGGGCCGGGATGCTTTTCTACGAGCAGTACTTC.